A selection of T cell receptor beta chains follows, all from one sample in a study of cytomegalovirus exposure and HLA in healthy donors. TCRdb's copy holds only in-frame clones and misses some; the assay was immunoSEQ multiplex PCR. The sample lists more than 150,000 clones, 84% occurring once. Sequenced material: PBMCs. The receptor set was obtained from a girl aged 2-10 years in good health and CMV-seropositive. The CDR3 runs from the conserved cysteine through the conserved F or W. The D gene is left open where the match is weak. Clone size, where shown, is once, few, many, or a class for clones that have expanded.

>-|TRBV19|TRBD2|TRBJ2-1
TGTGCCAGTATAGGGACTAGCGGGAGAGGCATCGCCTACAATGAGCAGTTCTTC
CASIGTSGRGIAYNEQFF
>-|TRBV6-5|-|TRBJ1-2
TGTGCCAGCAGTCCCTGGGGGGGGAGACACTATGGCTACACCTTC
CASSPWGGRHYGYTF
>-|TRBV7-9|TRBD2|TRBJ2-1
TGTGCCAGCAGCTTATTGACTAGCGGGAGGATAAATGAGCAGTTCTTC
CASSLLTSGRINEQFF
>-|TRBV2|TRBD2|TRBJ2-1
TGTGCCAGCAGTGTCGGACTAGCGGGATCACATGAGCAGTTCTTC
CASSVGLAGSHEQFF
>few|TRBV6-1|-|TRBJ2-7
TGTGCCAGCAGTGAAAGTCAGGGTCGCGAGCAGTACTTC
CASSESQGREQYF
>few|TRBV2|TRBD1|TRBJ1-1
TGTGCCAGCAGTTCACAGGGGGCGAGGCACACTGAAGCTTTCTTT
CASSSQGARHTEAFF
>few|TRBV28|TRBD2|TRBJ2-7
TGTGCCAGCAGTTATCGACTAGCGGGCCCTCGCGACGAGCAGTACTTC
CASSYRLAGPRDEQYF
>-|TRBV6-6|-|TRBJ2-2
TGTGCCAGCAGTTACTCACCGGAGGGGACCGGGGAGCTGTTTTTT
CASSYSPEGTGELFF
>-|TRBV10-3|-|TRBJ2-7
TGTGCCATCAGTGAGCCCGGCGTCGGGGGAGACGAGCAGTACTTC
CAISEPGVGGDEQYF
>-|TRBV28|TRBD1|TRBJ2-2
TGTGCCAGCTATGGGACAGGGGGGATCGGGGAGCTGTTTTTT
CASYGTGGIGELFF
>-|TRBV7-2|-|TRBJ1-5
TGTGCCAGCAGCTTAGGGGTTGGGGGCGTGGAGCCCCAGCATTTT
CASSLGVGGVEPQHF
>-|TRBV4-2|TRBD2|TRBJ2-7
TGTGCCAGCAGCCAAGTAGAAAGCGGGAGTTCTTCCTACGAGCAGTACTTC
CASSQVESGSSSYEQYF